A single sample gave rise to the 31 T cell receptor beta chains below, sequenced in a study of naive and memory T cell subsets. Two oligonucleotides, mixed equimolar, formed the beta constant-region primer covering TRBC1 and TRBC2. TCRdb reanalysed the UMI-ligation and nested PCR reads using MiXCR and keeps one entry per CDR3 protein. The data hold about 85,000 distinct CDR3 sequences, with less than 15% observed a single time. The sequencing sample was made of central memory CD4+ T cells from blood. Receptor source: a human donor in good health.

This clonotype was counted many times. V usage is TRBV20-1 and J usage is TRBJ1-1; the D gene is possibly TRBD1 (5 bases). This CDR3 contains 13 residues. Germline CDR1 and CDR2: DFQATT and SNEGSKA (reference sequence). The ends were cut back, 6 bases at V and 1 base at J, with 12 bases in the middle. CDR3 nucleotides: TGCAGTGCCCTCCGGACACCGAACACTGAAGCTTTCTTT. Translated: CSALRTPNTEAFF.

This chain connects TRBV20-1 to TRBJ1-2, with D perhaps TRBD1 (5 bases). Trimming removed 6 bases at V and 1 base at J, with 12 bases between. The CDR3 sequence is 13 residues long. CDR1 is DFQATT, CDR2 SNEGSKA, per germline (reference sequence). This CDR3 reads CSAGGGNNYGYTF. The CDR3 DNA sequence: TGCAGTGCCGGCGGGGGGAATAACTATGGCTACACCTTC.

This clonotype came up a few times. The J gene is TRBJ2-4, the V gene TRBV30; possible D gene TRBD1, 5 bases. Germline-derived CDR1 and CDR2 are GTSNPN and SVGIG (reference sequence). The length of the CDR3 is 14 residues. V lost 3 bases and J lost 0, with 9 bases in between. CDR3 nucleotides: TGTGCCTGGAGCCGGACACTAGCCAAAAACATTCAGTACTTC. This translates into CAWSRTLAKNIQYF.

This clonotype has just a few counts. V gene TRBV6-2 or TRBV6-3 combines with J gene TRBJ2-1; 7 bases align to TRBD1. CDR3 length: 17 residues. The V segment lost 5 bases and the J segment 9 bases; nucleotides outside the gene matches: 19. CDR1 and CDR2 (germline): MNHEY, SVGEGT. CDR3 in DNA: TGTGCCAGCAGTAAGGGGGCCCCGGGTAGAACTATGGGTGAGCAGTTCTTC. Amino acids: CASSKGAPGRTMGEQFF.

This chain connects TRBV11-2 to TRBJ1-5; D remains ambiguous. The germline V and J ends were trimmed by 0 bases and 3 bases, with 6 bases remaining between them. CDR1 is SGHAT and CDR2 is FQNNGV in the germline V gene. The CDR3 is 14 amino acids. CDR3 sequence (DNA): TGTGCCAGCAGCTTAGAGGGAACCAATCAGCCCCAGCATTTT. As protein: CASSLEGTNQPQHF.

The DNA of the CDR3 is TGTGCCAGCAGCTGGGCTGGAGATCGGCCCCAGCATTTT. This codes for CASSWAGDRPQHF. This chain connects TRBV5-6 to TRBJ1-5; D unclear. With 3 bases removed from V and 9 bases from J, the gap between germline ends came to 13 bases. Germline CDR1 reads SGHDT; CDR2 reads YYEEEE. This CDR3 spans 13 amino acids.

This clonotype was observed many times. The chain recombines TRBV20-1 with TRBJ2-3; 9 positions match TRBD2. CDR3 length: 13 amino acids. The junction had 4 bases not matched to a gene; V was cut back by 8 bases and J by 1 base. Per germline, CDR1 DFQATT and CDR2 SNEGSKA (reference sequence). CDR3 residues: CSRASGGTDTQYF. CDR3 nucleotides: TGCAGTAGGGCTAGCGGGGGCACAGATACGCAGTATTTT.

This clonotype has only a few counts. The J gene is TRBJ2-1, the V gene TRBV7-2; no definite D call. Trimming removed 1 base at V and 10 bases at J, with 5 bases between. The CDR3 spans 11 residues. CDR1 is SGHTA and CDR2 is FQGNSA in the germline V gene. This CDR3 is CASSLEWEQFF. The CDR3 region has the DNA TGTGCCAGCAGCTTAGAGTGGGAGCAGTTCTTC.

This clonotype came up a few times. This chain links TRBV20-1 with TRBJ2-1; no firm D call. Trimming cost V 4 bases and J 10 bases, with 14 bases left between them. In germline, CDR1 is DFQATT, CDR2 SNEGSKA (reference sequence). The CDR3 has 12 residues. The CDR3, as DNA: TGCAGTGCTACTTCAGACCTTTTGGAGCAGTTCTTC. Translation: CSATSDLLEQFF.

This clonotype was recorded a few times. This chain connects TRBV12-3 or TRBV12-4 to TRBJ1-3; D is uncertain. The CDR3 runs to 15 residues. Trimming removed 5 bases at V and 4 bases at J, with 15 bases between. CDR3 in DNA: TGTGCCAGCAGTCCTTCGCAGGTAGCCGGAAACACCATATATTTT. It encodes CASSPSQVAGNTIYF.

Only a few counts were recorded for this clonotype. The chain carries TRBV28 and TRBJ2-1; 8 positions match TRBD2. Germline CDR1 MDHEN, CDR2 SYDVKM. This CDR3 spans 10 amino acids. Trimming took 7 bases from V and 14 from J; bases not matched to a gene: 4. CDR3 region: CASKMREEFF. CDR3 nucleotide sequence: TGTGCCAGCAAAATGCGGGAGGAGTTCTTC.

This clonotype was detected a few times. The CDR3 loop is CSAPGQGQEYSPLHF. CDR3 DNA sequence: TGCAGTGCCCCTGGACAGGGACAGGAATATTCACCCCTCCACTTT. The chain recombines TRBV20-1 with TRBJ1-6; TRBD1 aligns across 8 bases. V lost 6 bases, J lost 8 bases, and 12 bases stayed unmatched. The germline gives CDR1 DFQATT, CDR2 SNEGSKA (reference sequence). The CDR3 length is 15 residues.

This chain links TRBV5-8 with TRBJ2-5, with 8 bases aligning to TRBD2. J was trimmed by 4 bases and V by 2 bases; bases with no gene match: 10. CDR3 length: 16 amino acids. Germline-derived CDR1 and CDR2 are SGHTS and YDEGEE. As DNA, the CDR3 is TGTGCCAGCAGCTTTTATCCGGGAGGGGGTGGAGAGACCCAGTACTTC. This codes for CASSFYPGGGGETQYF.

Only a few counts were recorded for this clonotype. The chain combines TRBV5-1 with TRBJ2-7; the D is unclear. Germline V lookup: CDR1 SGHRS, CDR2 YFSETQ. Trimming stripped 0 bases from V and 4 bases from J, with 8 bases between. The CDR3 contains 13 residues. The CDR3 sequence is CASSLASEYEQYF. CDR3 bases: TGCGCCAGCAGCTTGGCCTCGGAGTACGAGCAGTACTTC.

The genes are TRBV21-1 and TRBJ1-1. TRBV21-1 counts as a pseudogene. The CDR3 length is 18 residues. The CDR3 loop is CASSKKRGQTELNTEAFF. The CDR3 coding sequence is TGTGCCAGCAGCAAAAAGAGAGGGCAGACCGAGCTGAACACTGAAGCTTTCTTT.

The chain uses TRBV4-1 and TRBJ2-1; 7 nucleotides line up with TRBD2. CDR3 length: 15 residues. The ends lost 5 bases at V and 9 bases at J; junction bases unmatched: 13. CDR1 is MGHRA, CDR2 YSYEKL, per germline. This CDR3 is CASSAQLAQRGEQFF. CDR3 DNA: TGCGCCAGCAGCGCCCAACTAGCGCAGAGGGGTGAGCAGTTCTTC.

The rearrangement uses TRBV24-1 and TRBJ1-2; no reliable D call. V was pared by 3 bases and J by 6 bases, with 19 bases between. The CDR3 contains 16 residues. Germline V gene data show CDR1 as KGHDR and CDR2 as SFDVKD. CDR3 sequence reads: CATSDADGELTHGYTF. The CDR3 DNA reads TGTGCCACCAGTGATGCGGACGGGGAGCTAACTCATGGCTACACCTTC.

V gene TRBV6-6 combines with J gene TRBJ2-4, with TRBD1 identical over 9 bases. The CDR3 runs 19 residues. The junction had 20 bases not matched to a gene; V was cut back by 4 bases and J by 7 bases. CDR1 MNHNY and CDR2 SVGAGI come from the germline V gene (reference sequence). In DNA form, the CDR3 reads TGTGCCAGCAGTTTTCCCGAGGGAGGGGGTACAGGGGGCATTAACATTCAGTACTTC. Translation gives CASSFPEGGGTGGINIQYF.

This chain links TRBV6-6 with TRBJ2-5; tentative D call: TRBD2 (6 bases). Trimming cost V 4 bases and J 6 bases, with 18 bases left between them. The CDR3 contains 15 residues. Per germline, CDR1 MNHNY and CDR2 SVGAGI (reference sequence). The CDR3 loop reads CASSWDSPASKTQYF. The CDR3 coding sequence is TGTGCCAGCAGTTGGGACTCCCCCGCCTCCAAGACCCAGTACTTC.

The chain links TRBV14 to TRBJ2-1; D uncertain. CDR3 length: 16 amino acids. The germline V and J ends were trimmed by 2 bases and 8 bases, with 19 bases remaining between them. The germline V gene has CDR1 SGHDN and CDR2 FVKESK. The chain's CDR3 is CASSQNPQTPWDEQFF. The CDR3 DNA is TGTGCCAGCAGCCAAAACCCACAGACCCCCTGGGATGAGCAGTTCTTC.

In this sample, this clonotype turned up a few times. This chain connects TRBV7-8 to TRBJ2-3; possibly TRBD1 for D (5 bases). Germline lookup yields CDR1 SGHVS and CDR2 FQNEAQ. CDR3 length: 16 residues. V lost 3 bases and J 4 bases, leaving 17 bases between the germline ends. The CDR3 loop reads CASSFMEGARPDTQYF. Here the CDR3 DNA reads TGTGCCAGCAGCTTTATGGAAGGGGCCAGGCCAGATACGCAGTATTTT. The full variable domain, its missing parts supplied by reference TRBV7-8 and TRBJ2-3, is GAGVSQSPRYKVAKRGQDVALRCDPISGHVSLFWYQQALGQGPEFLTYFQNEAQLDKSGLPSDRFFAERPEGSVSTLKIQRTQQEDSAVYLCASSFMEGARPDTQYFGPGTRLTVL.

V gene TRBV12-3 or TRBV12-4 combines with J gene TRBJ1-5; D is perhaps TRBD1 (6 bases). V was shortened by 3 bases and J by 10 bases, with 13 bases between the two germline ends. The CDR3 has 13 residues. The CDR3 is CASSFGGPEPQHF. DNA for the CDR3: TGTGCCAGCAGTTTTGGGGGCCCTGAACCCCAGCATTTT.

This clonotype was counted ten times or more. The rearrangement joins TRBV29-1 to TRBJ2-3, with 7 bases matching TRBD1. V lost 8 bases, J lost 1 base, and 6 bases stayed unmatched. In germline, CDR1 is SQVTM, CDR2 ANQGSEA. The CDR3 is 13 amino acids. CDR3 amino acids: CSSQGMGTDTQYF. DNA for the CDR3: TGCAGCTCACAGGGGATGGGCACAGATACGCAGTATTTT.

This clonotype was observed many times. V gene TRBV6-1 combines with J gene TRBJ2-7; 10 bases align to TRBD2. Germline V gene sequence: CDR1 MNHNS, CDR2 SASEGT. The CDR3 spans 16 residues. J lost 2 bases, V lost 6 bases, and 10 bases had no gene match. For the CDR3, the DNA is TGTGCCAGCAGAACCGGGACTAGCGTAAACCCCTACGAGCAGTACTTC. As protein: CASRTGTSVNPYEQYF.

As DNA, the CDR3 is TGTGCCAGCAGTGAAGAGCCTAGCGGGGGGAGGTTGGATGAGCAGTTCTTC. Protein: CASSEEPSGGRLDEQFF. The chain uses TRBV2 and TRBJ2-1, with 11 positions matching TRBD2. Trimming took 1 base from V and 8 from J; bases not matched to a gene: 10. The CDR3 totals 17 residues. Per the germline V gene, CDR1 is SNHLY and CDR2 is FYNNEI.

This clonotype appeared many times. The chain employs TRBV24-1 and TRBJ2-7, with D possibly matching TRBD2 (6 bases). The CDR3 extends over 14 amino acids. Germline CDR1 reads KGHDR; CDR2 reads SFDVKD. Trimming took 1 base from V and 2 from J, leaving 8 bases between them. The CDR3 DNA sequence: TGTGCCACCAGTGATTTCGGGAGTACCTACGAGCAGTACTTC. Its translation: CATSDFGSTYEQYF.

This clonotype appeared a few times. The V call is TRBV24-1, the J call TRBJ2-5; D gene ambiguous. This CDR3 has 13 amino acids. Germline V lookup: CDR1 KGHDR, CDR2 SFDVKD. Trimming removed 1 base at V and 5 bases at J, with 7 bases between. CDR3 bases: TGTGCCACCAGTGATTTTCGGGCGGAGACCCAGTACTTC. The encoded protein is CATSDFRAETQYF.

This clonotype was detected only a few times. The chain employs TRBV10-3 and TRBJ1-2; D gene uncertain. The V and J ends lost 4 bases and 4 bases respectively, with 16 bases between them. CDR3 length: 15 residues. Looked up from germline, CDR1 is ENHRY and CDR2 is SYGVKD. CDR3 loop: CAISGDPGRTYGYTF. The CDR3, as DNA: TGTGCCATCAGTGGAGATCCTGGGAGGACCTATGGCTACACCTTC.

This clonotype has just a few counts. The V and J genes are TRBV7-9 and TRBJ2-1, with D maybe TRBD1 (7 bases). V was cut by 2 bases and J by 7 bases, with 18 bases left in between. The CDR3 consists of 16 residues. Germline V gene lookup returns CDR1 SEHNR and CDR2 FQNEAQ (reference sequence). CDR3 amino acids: CASSLFGGGASNEQFF. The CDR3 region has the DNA TGTGCCAGCAGCTTATTTGGAGGGGGCGCCTCTAATGAGCAGTTCTTC.

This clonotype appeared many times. The CDR3 region is CASSPTSYTEQYF. The DNA for the CDR3 is TGTGCCAGCAGTCCGACTAGCTACACCGAGCAGTACTTC. V and J are TRBV12-3 or TRBV12-4 and TRBJ2-7; 7 bases map to TRBD2. The CDR3 totals 13 residues. Trimming cost V 5 bases and J 6 bases; bases outside gene matches: 7.

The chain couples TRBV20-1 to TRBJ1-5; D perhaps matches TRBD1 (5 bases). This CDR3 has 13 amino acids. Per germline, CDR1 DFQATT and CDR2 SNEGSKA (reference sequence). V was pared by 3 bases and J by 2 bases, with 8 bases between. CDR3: CSASPRGNQPQHF. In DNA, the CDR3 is TGCAGTGCTAGTCCCAGGGGCAATCAGCCCCAGCATTTT.